The 14 T cell receptor beta chains in this list originate from one sample, sequenced in a study of blood T cells in healthy people across ages (dated by TCRdb to the mid-2010s). The library was prepared using 5' RACE. Sequencing instrument: Illumina HiSeq 2500. A second PCR of roughly 7 to 11 cycles was performed with a sample-barcoded 5' primer and a J-beta primer mix. Using fastp trimming at Q25 and MiXCR clonotype assembly, TCRdb reanalyzed the public sequencing data and kept in-frame beta chains. Every entry covers one CDR3 protein and lists the most common genes and DNA from its rows. The table for this sample lists roughly 730,000 distinct CDR3 sequences; 56% of them were counted only once. The ten largest clones capture roughly 26% of the sample. Sequenced: blood. The receptors originated from a man aged 35 to 55 in good health.

This clonotype was counted between two and nine times. This rearrangement joins TRBV11-2 to TRBJ1-2; D possibly corresponds to TRBD1 (5 bases). There are 12 residues in the CDR3. CDR1 is SGHAT, CDR2 FQNNGV, per germline. V was trimmed by 5 bases and J by 4 bases, leaving 8 bases between them. CDR3 sequence reads: CASSIGAYGYTF. In DNA, the CDR3 is TGTGCCAGCAGCATAGGGGCCTATGGCTACACCTTC.

This clonotype was seen only a few times. This sequence joins TRBV27 and TRBJ2-1, with 10 bases lining up with TRBD2. J gave up 8 bases and V 4 bases, and 11 bases lay outside the gene matches. This CDR3 spans 16 amino acids. Per the germline V gene, CDR1 is MNHEY and CDR2 is SMNVEV (reference sequence). CDR3 nucleotide sequence: TGTGCCAGCAGTTGGGGCGTCCAGCGGGAGGGTTATGAGCAGTTCTTC. It is translated as CASSWGVQREGYEQFF.

This clonotype was seen a few times. V and J are TRBV28 and TRBJ2-1; 9 nucleotides agree with TRBD1. V was pared by 5 bases and J by 4 bases, with 9 bases of the junction left unmatched. CDR3 length equals 16 residues. Germline CDR1 reads MDHEN; CDR2 reads SYDVKM. The CDR3 DNA reads as TGTGCCAGCAGTACACCGGGACAGGGTGATTACAATGAGCAGTTCTTC. It encodes CASSTPGQGDYNEQFF. Full variable domain (remainder filled in from reference TRBV28 and TRBJ2-1): DVKVTQSSRYLVKRTGEKVFLECVQDMDHENMFWYRQDPGLGLRLIYFSYDVKMKEKGDIPEGYSVSREKKERFSLILESASTNQTSMYLCASSTPGQGDYNEQFFGPGTRLTVL.

Points on this clonotype: One end of the junction varies from germline; a read error may be responsible. The J gene is TRBJ2-1, the V gene TRBV11-2, with 10 nucleotides matching TRBD2. The J call may be wrong; the DNA end is better matched by TRBJ2-7. CDR3 length: 15 amino acids. Germline V gene sequence: CDR1 SGHAT, CDR2 FQNNGV. The CDR3: CASTLISGRNNEQYF. CDR3 nucleotides: TGTGCCAGCACCTTAATTAGCGGGAGGAACAATGAGCAGTACTTC.

This clonotype was counted a single time. This chain uses TRBV4-1 with TRBJ2-7; TRBD2 matches 12 bases. With V trimmed by 1 base and J by 0 bases, 4 bases remained unmatched. The CDR3 sequence is 17 residues long. Germline CDR1 reads MGHRA; CDR2 reads YSYEKL. CDR3 amino acids: CASSQGGLAGFSYEQYF. CDR3 in DNA: TGCGCCAGCAGCCAAGGCGGACTAGCGGGATTCTCCTACGAGCAGTACTTC.

The CDR3 sequence: CASSRRLAGRTDTQYF. Written as DNA, the CDR3 is TGTGCCAGCAGCCGGCGACTAGCGGGACGCACAGATACGCAGTATTTT. V usage is TRBV7-2 and J usage is TRBJ2-3, with 11 nucleotides matching TRBD2. The CDR3 totals 16 residues. J lost 1 base, V lost 5 bases, and 5 bases had no gene match. CDR1 and CDR2 (germline): SGHTA, FQGNSA.

This clonotype was detected only a few times. The chain has TRBV24-1 and TRBJ2-5; TRBD1 matches at 7 bases. Germline-derived CDR1 and CDR2 are KGHDR and SFDVKD. The CDR3 consists of 14 residues. Losses at the gene ends were 4 bases for V and 3 bases for J; bases not matched to a gene: 4. As DNA, the CDR3 is TGTGCCACCAGTGACCCGACAGGGAAAGAGACCCAGTACTTC. Amino acids: CATSDPTGKETQYF.

The chain combines TRBV7-3 with TRBJ2-3; the match to TRBD1 covers 8 bases. V shed 4 bases, J shed 1 base, and the junction held 4 bases outside the gene matches. In germline, CDR1 is SGHTA, CDR2 FQGTGA. CDR3 length: 15 residues. In nucleotides, the CDR3 is TGTGCCAGCAGCTCCCAGGGGGCCGGCACAGATACGCAGTATTTT. Its translation is CASSSQGAGTDTQYF. The full variable domain, completed using reference TRBV7-3 and TRBJ2-3, is GAGVSQTPSNKVTEKGKYVELRCDPISGHTALYWYRQSLGQGPEFLIYFQGTGAADDSGLPNDRFFAVRPEGSVSTLKIQRTERGDSAVYLCASSSQGAGTDTQYFGPGTRLTVL.

This clonotype was observed a few times. The chain is built from TRBV7-2 and TRBJ2-7; perhaps TRBD1 as D (6 bases). V lost 2 bases and J lost 0, with 11 bases in between. CDR3 length: 15 amino acids. CDR1 and CDR2 (germline): SGHTA, FQGNSA. CDR3 region: CASSLFSGHSYEQYF. CDR3 DNA sequence: TGTGCCAGCAGCTTATTTTCGGGACACTCCTACGAGCAGTACTTC.

The chain is built from TRBV5-5 and TRBJ1-5; unclear D gene. From germline, CDR1 is SGHKS and CDR2 YYEKEE (reference sequence). Between the trimmed V and J ends, which lost 0 bases and 2 bases, there was a span of 15 bases. The CDR3 is 17 residues long. In DNA, the CDR3 is TGTGCCAGCAGCTTGGTATCCTTTTATTTGGGCAATCAGCCCCAGCATTTT. Translated: CASSLVSFYLGNQPQHF.

The genes are TRBV6-1 and TRBJ2-7, with a tentative D call TRBD2 (6 bases). With the DNA end fitting TRBJ2-5 better, the J assignment may be wrong. Per the germline V gene, CDR1 is MNHNS and CDR2 is SASEGT. The CDR3 has 19 amino acids. CDR3 sequence: CASNRGLGSGSLSSETQYF. CDR3 nucleotide sequence: TGTGCCAGCAATCGGGGCCTGGGAAGCGGGTCCTTATCAAGTGAGACCCAGTACTTC.

This clonotype was picked up many times. J is TRBJ2-7 and V is TRBV5-1; TRBD2 is a possible D gene (6 bases). Germline V CDR1 and CDR2: SGHRS, YFSETQ. V lost 2 bases and J 5 bases, leaving 11 bases between the germline ends. The CDR3 spans 13 residues. The CDR3 region has the DNA TGCGCCAGCAGCTTCCCGGGGGTCGACGAGCAGTACTTC. Encoded protein: CASSFPGVDEQYF.

The chain carries TRBV10-2 and TRBJ2-7; D gene unclear. Germline lookup yields CDR1 WSHSY and CDR2 SAAADI. V was pared by 0 bases and J by 1 base, with 19 bases between. The CDR3 extends over 18 amino acids. The CDR3 reads CASSESIWAHAESYEQYF. The CDR3 nucleotides are TGCGCCAGCAGTGAGTCGATTTGGGCCCACGCGGAATCCTACGAGCAGTACTTC.

This clonotype was seen once. A junction boundary mismatches the germline segment, possibly from a read error. The rearrangement links TRBV28 to TRBJ2-4; tentative D call: TRBD1 (5 bases). The J call may be incorrect, as the DNA end agrees better with TRBJ2-7. Germline CDR1 is MDHEN and CDR2 is SYDVKM. This CDR3 contains 14 residues. The CDR3 is CTSRWMGRDGEQYF. The CDR3 region has the DNA TGTACCAGCAGGTGGATGGGCAGGGATGGCGAGCAGTACTTC.